This passage covers 20 T cell receptor beta chains from one sample sequenced in a study of a mutant IDH1 vaccine in newly diagnosed glioma. Sequenced by immunoSEQ multiplex PCR; TCRdb stores in-frame clones only, minus some. This sample has about 92,000 clones, with about 80% found just once. Time point of the sample: baseline, week 1 (first vaccination visit). Treatment given: pre-vaccination baseline after standard-of-care therapy. The material was PBMCs, obtained from a glioma patient treated with radiotherapy, temozolomide or both. All receptors come from a man aged 40-55 years with glioma.

This clone was found a few times. The V call is TRBV5-4, the J call TRBJ1-1; TRBD1 matches 9 bases. The germline V gene has CDR1 SGHNT and CDR2 YYREEE (reference sequence). The CDR3 is made up of 13 amino acids. V was pared by 0 bases and J by 9 bases, with 3 bases of the junction left unmatched. DNA of the CDR3: TGTGCCAGCAGCTTGGTACAGGGGGCGAAAGCTTTCTTT. It translates to CASSLVQGAKAFF.

The rearrangement uses TRBV9 and TRBJ2-7; 10 bases are shared with TRBD1. Germline V gives CDR1 SGDLS, CDR2 YYNGEE. The V and J ends lost 0 bases and 7 bases, in that order; junction bases with no gene match: 7. The CDR3 has 15 residues. CDR3 DNA: TGTGCCAGCAGCGTAGTTTTCGACAGGGGGCAGGAGCAGTACTTC. This gives the protein CASSVVFDRGQEQYF.

This clone has more than one count but fewer than ten. The chain couples TRBV30 to TRBJ1-4, with unresolved D. Germline CDR1 reads GTSNPN; CDR2 reads SVGIG (reference sequence). Trimming took 1 base from V and 9 from J, leaving 15 bases between them. CDR3 length: 14 amino acids. In DNA, the CDR3 is TGTGCCTGGAGTGCGGAGGCAGACCTACAAAAACTGTTTTTT. Amino acids: CAWSAEADLQKLFF.

The chain joins TRBV4-3 to TRBJ2-3; D ambiguous. The CDR3 length is 14 residues. Trimming removed 1 base at V and 4 bases at J, with 9 bases between. Germline V gene sequence: CDR1 LGHNA, CDR2 YSLEER. Written as DNA, the CDR3 is TGCGCCAGCAGCCAAGCTGATATCTCAGATACGCAGTATTTT. Protein product: CASSQADISDTQYF.

V usage is TRBV28 and J usage is TRBJ1-4, with D possibly matching TRBD1 (5 bases). Trimming pared 3 bases from V and 8 bases from J, leaving 16 bases between. This CDR3 has 15 residues. From germline, CDR1 is MDHEN and CDR2 SYDVKM. CDR3 loop: CASSFLDIGEEKLFF. CDR3 nucleotide sequence: TGTGCCAGCAGTTTCCTGGACATAGGCGAGGAAAAACTGTTTTTT.

The V and J genes are TRBV28 and TRBJ2-2, with 7 bases that match TRBD1. The junction had 5 bases not matched to a gene; V was cut back by 3 bases and J by 4 bases. The length of the CDR3 is 15 residues. Germline CDR1 reads MDHEN; CDR2 reads SYDVKM. The DNA for the CDR3 is TGTGCCAGCAGTTTTAACGACAGGGTCACCGGGGAGCTGTTTTTT. This sequence encodes CASSFNDRVTGELFF.

The rearrangement links TRBV19 to TRBJ2-1; D may correspond to TRBD1 or TRBD2 (5 bases each). CDR1 and CDR2 from the germline V gene are LNHDA and SQIVND (reference sequence). This CDR3 is 15 amino acids long. V lost 5 bases and J 7 bases, leaving 18 bases between the germline ends. The CDR3, as DNA: TGTGCCAGTAGTTGGGACGGCGTCTTGGGGAATGAGCAGTTCTTC. It is translated as CASSWDGVLGNEQFF. Full variable domain (remainder filled in from reference TRBV19 and TRBJ2-1): DGGITQSPKYLFRKEGQNVTLSCEQNLNHDAMYWYRQDPGQGLRLIYYSQIVNDFQKGDIAEGYSVSREKKESFPLTVTSAQKNPTAFYLCASSWDGVLGNEQFFGPGTRLTVL.

The chain combines TRBV9 with TRBJ2-3, with 15 nucleotides matching TRBD2. The ends lost 3 bases at V and 4 bases at J; junction bases unmatched: 3. Germline V gene sequence: CDR1 SGDLS, CDR2 YYNGEE. CDR3 size: 16 residues. The CDR3 loop reads CASSARTSGGADTQYF. CDR3 DNA: TGTGCCAGCAGCGCCCGGACTAGCGGGGGGGCAGATACGCAGTATTTT.

The rearrangement links TRBV6-6 to TRBJ1-5, with D maybe TRBD1 (6 bases). Trimming removed 6 bases at V and 0 bases at J, with 15 bases between. This CDR3 has 16 residues. From germline, CDR1 is MNHNY and CDR2 SVGAGI (reference sequence). CDR3 DNA: TGTGCCAGCAGCGCCGGACAGCCTTATAGCAATCAGCCCCAGCATTTT. Translating gives CASSAGQPYSNQPQHF.

The chain employs TRBV6-1 and TRBJ1-3; D is unresolved. Per germline, CDR1 MNHNS and CDR2 SASEGT. V lost 4 bases and J lost 0, with 16 bases in between. The CDR3 sequence is 17 residues long. The CDR3 loop reads CASSVSSQSISGNTIYF. As DNA, the CDR3 is TGTGCCAGCAGTGTCTCTTCTCAAAGCATCTCTGGAAACACCATATATTTT.

This chain joins TRBV27 and TRBJ2-1; D unclear. Trimming left V 6 bases short and J 0 bases short, with 15 bases between. The CDR3 covers 16 residues. Germline V lookup: CDR1 MNHEY, CDR2 SMNVEV (reference sequence). DNA for the CDR3: TGTGCCAGCAGCCCTAGGACGGGTTTCTCCTACAATGAGCAGTTCTTC. Translated, it gives CASSPRTGFSYNEQFF.

The V gene is TRBV4-1, the J gene TRBJ2-3; D call uncertain. The CDR3 sequence is 14 residues long. The V end was cut by 3 bases, the J end by 0 bases, with 7 bases between. Germline CDR1 reads MGHRA; CDR2 reads YSYEKL. For the CDR3, the DNA is TGCGCCAGCAGCCACAGACCTAGCACAGATACGCAGTATTTT. As protein: CASSHRPSTDTQYF.

On this clone: Other DNA sequences from this sample encode an identical CDR3 as well. The chain carries TRBV29-1 and TRBJ2-5, with 7 bases identical to TRBD2. The V gene's germline CDR1 is SQVTM and CDR2 ANQGSEA. Trimming at V came to 3 bases and at J to 4 bases, leaving 5 bases not matched to a gene. This CDR3 contains 13 residues. In DNA form, the CDR3 reads TGCAGCGTTGACATGGGAGGGGTAGAGACCCAGTACTTC. Translating it yields CSVDMGGVETQYF.

The CDR3 is CASKGGQGPPRETQYF. DNA for the CDR3: TGTGCCAGCAAAGGGGGACAGGGGCCTCCGCGGGAGACCCAGTACTTC. V is TRBV21-1 and J is TRBJ2-5; the table's TRBD1 call for D was not verified on the DNA. TRBV21-1 is described as a pseudogene. CDR3 length equals 16 residues.

This chain joins TRBV7-9 and TRBJ2-3; 7 bases map to TRBD1. This CDR3 contains 16 residues. V was pared by 2 bases and J by 5 bases, with 10 bases of the junction left unmatched. CDR1 is SEHNR, CDR2 FQNEAQ, per germline (reference sequence). Here the CDR3 DNA reads TGTGCCAGCAGCTTAAAGGGGGCGGAGGATGGAGATACGCAGTATTTT. It specifies CASSLKGAEDGDTQYF.

The chain links TRBV9 to TRBJ2-1; TRBD2 agrees at 10 bases. With V trimmed by 0 bases and J by 7 bases, 4 bases remained unmatched. The CDR3 covers 15 residues. Germline-derived CDR1 and CDR2 are SGDLS and YYNGEE. DNA for the CDR3: TGTGCCAGCAGCGTAGCCAGCGGGAGGGTGAATGAGCAGTTCTTC. It specifies CASSVASGRVNEQFF. Full variable domain (missing parts from reference TRBV9 and TRBJ2-1): DSGVTQTPKHLITATGQRVTLRCSPRSGDLSVYWYQQSLDQGLQFLIQYYNGEERAKGNILERFSAQQFPDLHSELNLSSLELGDSALYFCASSVASGRVNEQFFGPGTRLTVL.

The V gene is TRBV7-3, the J gene TRBJ1-2; TRBD1 matches at 9 bases. Germline-derived CDR1 and CDR2 are SGHTA and FQGTGA. V trimming: 5 bases; J trimming: 4 bases; junction bases outside the gene matches: 5. This CDR3 contains 14 residues. This CDR3 is CASSIGQGIYGYTF. The CDR3, as DNA: TGTGCCAGCAGCATCGGACAGGGGATCTATGGCTACACCTTC.

The CDR3 nucleotides read TGTGCCAGCAGCTTAGCATTAGGGGGCATCTCCTATGGCTACACCTTC. The encoded protein is CASSLALGGISYGYTF. The gene calls are TRBV7-2 and TRBJ1-2, with 7 bases lining up with TRBD1. From germline, CDR1 is SGHTA and CDR2 FQGNSA. The CDR3 has 16 residues. J lost 4 bases, V lost 0 bases, and 8 bases had no gene match.

The CDR3: CASSLRGANSPLHF. CDR3 DNA sequence: TGTGCCAGCAGTTTAAGGGGCGCGAATTCACCCCTCCACTTT. The J gene is TRBJ1-6, the V gene TRBV27; D possibly corresponds to TRBD1 (5 bases). V gave up 2 bases and J gave up 7 bases, with 9 bases separating them. CDR1 and CDR2 (germline): MNHEY, SMNVEV (reference sequence). The CDR3 sequence is 14 residues long.

This clone is a singleton in its sample. The gene calls are TRBV4-2 and TRBJ2-1; D is perhaps TRBD1 (6 bases). Germline V gene sequence: CDR1 LGHNA, CDR2 YNFKEQ. The CDR3 sequence is 17 residues long. Trimming cost V 3 bases and J 4 bases, with 19 bases left between them. The CDR3 DNA follows: TGTGCCAGCAGCCACCCAATCGGGGACGGGACATACAATGAGCAGTTCTTC. Protein: CASSHPIGDGTYNEQFF.